This paragraph reports one TCR beta chain. Its antigen is as yet unknown. V shed 0 bases and J 1 base; nucleotides not matched to a gene: 2. Germline-derived CDR1 and CDR2 are LGHNA and YSLEER. The CDR3 sequence is 16 residues long. These data are taken from a study of spatial heterogeneity in lung cancer. TCRdb reanalysed the 5' RACE reads using MiXCR and keeps one entry per CDR3 protein. This sample has 9,500 to 12,000 distinct CDR3 sequences, with approximately 7.2% found just once. Study-level findings and limits: One measure, the expanded intratumoral alpha and beta TCR count, tracked tumor mutation counts.

Time point described: sample taken at primary tumor resection. Whole RNA, which was extracted from tumor, nontumor lung tissue or frozen PBMC, was sequenced without any cell sorting. Sequencing used lung tumor tissue, obtained at surgery. The sequence was collected from a female donor with early-stage non-small cell lung cancer. V usage is TRBV4-3 and J usage is TRBJ2-3; 9 bases agree with TRBD2. The CDR3 here is CASSQDERGGTDTQYF. CDR3 nucleotides: TGCGCCAGCAGCCAAGACGAGCGGGGGGGCACAGATACGCAGTATTTT.